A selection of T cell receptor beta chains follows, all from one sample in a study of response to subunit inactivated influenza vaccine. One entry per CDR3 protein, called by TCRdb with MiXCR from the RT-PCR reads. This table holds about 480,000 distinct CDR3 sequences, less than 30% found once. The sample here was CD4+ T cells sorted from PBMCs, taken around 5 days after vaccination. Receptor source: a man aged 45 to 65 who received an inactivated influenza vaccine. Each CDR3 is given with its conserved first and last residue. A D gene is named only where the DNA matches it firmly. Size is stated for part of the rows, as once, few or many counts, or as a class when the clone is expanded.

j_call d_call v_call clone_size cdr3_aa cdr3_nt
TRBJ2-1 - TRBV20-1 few CSATARARATDEQFF TGCAGTGCAACTGCCCGGGCCCGGGCCACTGATGAGCAGTTCTTC
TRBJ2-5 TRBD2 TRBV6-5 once CASSYSGTSGGETQYF TGTGCCAGCAGTTACTCTGGGACTAGCGGGGGTGAGACCCAGTACTTC
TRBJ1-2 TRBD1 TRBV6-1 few CASSEEGTGVNYGYTF TGTGCCAGCAGTGAAGAAGGGACAGGAGTTAACTATGGCTACACCTTC
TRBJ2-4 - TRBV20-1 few CSARDRWIGNIQYF TGCAGTGCTAGAGATCGGTGGATCGGGAACATTCAGTACTTC
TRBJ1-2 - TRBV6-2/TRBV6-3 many CASSHAPDRSYGYTF TGTGCCAGCAGTCATGCCCCCGACAGGAGCTATGGCTACACCTTC
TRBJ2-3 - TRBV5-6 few CASSWLTDTQYF TGTGCCAGCAGCTGGCTAACAGATACGCAGTATTTT
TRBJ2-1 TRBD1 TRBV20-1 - CSAQWGQGPYNEQFF TGCAGTGCACAATGGGGACAGGGGCCCTACAATGAGCAGTTCTTC
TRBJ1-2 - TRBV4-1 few CASSQESRQGNYGYTF TGCGCCAGCAGCCAAGAAAGCAGGCAGGGTAACTATGGCTACACCTTC
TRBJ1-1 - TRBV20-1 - CSARSLWTEAFF TGCAGTGCTAGGAGCCTGTGGACTGAAGCTTTCTTT
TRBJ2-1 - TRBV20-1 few CSANIRLNNEQFF TGCAGTGCTAATATCAGACTGAACAATGAGCAGTTCTTC
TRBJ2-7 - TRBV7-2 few CASSLGMPYEQYF TGTGCCAGCAGCTTGGGGATGCCCTACGAGCAGTACTTC